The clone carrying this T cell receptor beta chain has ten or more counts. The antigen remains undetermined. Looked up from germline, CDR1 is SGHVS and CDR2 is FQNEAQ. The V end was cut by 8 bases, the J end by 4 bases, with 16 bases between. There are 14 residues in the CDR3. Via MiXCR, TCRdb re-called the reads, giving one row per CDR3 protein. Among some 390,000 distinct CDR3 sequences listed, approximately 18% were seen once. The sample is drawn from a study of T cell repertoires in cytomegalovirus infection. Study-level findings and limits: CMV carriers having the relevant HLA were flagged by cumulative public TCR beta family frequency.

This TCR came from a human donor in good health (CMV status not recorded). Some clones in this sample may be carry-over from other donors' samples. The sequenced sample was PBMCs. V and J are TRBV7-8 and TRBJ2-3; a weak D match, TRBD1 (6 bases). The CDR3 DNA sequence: TGTGCCAGCGAATCTGGGGGCGGCGCAGATACGCAGTATTTT. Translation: CASESGGGADTQYF.